One and the same sample provided the 19 T cell receptor beta chains below, sequenced in a study of blood T cells in healthy people across ages. Sample-barcoded 5' priming and a J-beta primer mix drove a second PCR of 7 to 11 cycles. MiXCR, run by TCRdb on the 5' RACE reads, gives a single entry per CDR3 protein. Of 1.5 million to 2 million distinct CDR3 sequences listed, 40% to 55% were seen once; the top ten hold around 2.1%. The material sequenced was blood. The receptors stem from a middle-aged woman in good health.

This chain connects TRBV21-1 to TRBJ2-7; the table's D call of TRBD1 was not tested on the DNA. TRBV21-1 is designated a pseudogene. CDR3 length: 12 amino acids. As DNA, the CDR3 is TGTGCCAGCCGCGCCCCCACGCATGAGCAGTACTTC. It specifies CASRAPTHEQYF.

This clonotype turned up a few times. V and J are TRBV21-1 and TRBJ2-7; TRBD1, the D gene given by the table, was not confirmed from the DNA. TRBV21-1 is deemed a pseudogene. The CDR3 spans 18 residues. This CDR3 is CASSSRRAGETFSYEQYF. CDR3 nucleotides: TGTGCCAGCAGCTCCCGGCGAGCGGGGGAGACTTTCTCCTACGAGCAGTACTTC.

J is TRBJ1-2 and V is TRBV29-1; 9 nucleotides agree with TRBD1. This CDR3 comprises 11 residues. Germline loops: CDR1 SQVTM, CDR2 ANQGSEA. J was trimmed by 8 bases and V by 3 bases; bases with no gene match: 1. CDR3 residues: CSVDGQGGYTF. The CDR3 bases are TGCAGCGTTGACGGACAGGGGGGCTACACCTTC.

Many counts were recorded for this clonotype. One end of the junction fails to match germline, which may point to a read error. The chain employs TRBV5-1 and TRBJ2-5; 7 bases line up with TRBD1. The CDR3 spans 14 residues. Looked up from germline, CDR1 is SGHRS and CDR2 is YFSETQ. The CDR3 sequence: CASSPRQGGETQYF. The CDR3 nucleotides read TGTGCCAGCAGTCCCCGACAGGGTGGGGAGACCCAGTACTTC.

The V gene is TRBV20-1, the J gene TRBJ2-2; D not resolved. Deletions cut 2 bases from V and 6 bases from J, with 7 bases between. The CDR3 totals 12 residues. The germline gives CDR1 DFQATT, CDR2 SNEGSKA (reference sequence). The CDR3 region is CSARRPPGELFF. Written as DNA, the CDR3 is TGCAGTGCTAGACGCCCTCCCGGGGAGCTGTTTTTT.

The rearrangement links TRBV12-1 to TRBJ2-3. TRBV12-1 is reported as a pseudogene. This CDR3 has 13 amino acids. The CDR3 reads CASRPRLGDTQYF. The CDR3 coding sequence is TGTGCCAGCAGACCTCGCTTGGGAGATACGCAGTATTTT.

This clonotype turned up a few times. The V and J genes are TRBV7-2 and TRBJ1-2, with no clear D. With 3 bases removed from V and 7 bases from J, the gap between germline ends came to 18 bases. The CDR3 totals 15 residues. CDR1 and CDR2 from the germline V gene are SGHTA and FQGNSA. In DNA, the CDR3 is TGTGCCAGCAGCTTTACCAGGACGGGTGAGGGTGGCTACACCTTC. Residues: CASSFTRTGEGGYTF.

V gene TRBV9 combines with J gene TRBJ2-6, with D perhaps matching TRBD1 or TRBD2 (5 bases each). Germline assignment: CDR1 SGDLS and CDR2 YYNGEE. The CDR3 covers 16 residues. V was cut by 4 bases and J by 3 bases, with 14 bases left in between. Written as DNA, the CDR3 is TGTGCCAGCAGCCCCCGGCTGGGGGTTGGGGCCAACGTCCTGACTTTC. Amino acid sequence: CASSPRLGVGANVLTF.

In DNA, the CDR3 is TGCAGTACCCCAACAGGGGCTGGGGCCAACGTCCTGACTTTC. Protein: CSTPTGAGANVLTF. The V and J genes are TRBV20-1 and TRBJ2-6; 7 bases line up with TRBD1. The trim removed 8 bases at V and 2 bases at J, leaving 6 bases unmatched. CDR1 and CDR2 from the germline V gene are DFQATT and SNEGSKA (reference sequence). The CDR3 is 14 amino acids.

The J gene is TRBJ2-5, the V gene TRBV20-1, with 8 bases identical to TRBD1. CDR3 length: 15 amino acids. The germline CDR1 and CDR2 sequences are DFQATT and SNEGSKA (reference sequence). V lost 7 bases and J lost 1; bases outside the gene matches: 11. The CDR3 protein is CSGGRGQGFQETQYF. CDR3 nucleotides: TGCAGTGGGGGTCGAGGACAGGGTTTCCAAGAGACCCAGTACTTC.

In this sample, this clonotype turned up a few times. The chain couples TRBV7-8 to TRBJ2-1, with D possibly matching TRBD1 (6 bases). Trimming took off 1 base at V and 0 bases at J, with 16 bases between the two ends. Germline-derived CDR1 and CDR2 are SGHVS and FQNEAQ. This CDR3 has 18 amino acids. The CDR3 DNA reads TGTGCCAGCAGCTTAGTAGGGGGTGGGCAGGGCTCCTACAATGAGCAGTTCTTC. This codes for CASSLVGGGQGSYNEQFF.

This clonotype was counted between two and nine times. The junction departs from the called germline gene at one end, perhaps through a read error. The chain has TRBV20-1 and TRBJ2-7; TRBD1 might be the D (6 bases). This CDR3 spans 12 amino acids. Germline V gene sequence: CDR1 DFQATT, CDR2 SNEGSKA (reference sequence). The CDR3 nucleotides are TGCAGTGCTGGAGAGGACAGTTACGAGCAGTACTTC. As protein: CSAGEDSYEQYF.

The J gene is TRBJ2-7, the V gene TRBV12-3 or TRBV12-4; TRBD1 matches 9 bases. The CDR3 spans 18 residues. V lost 11 bases, J lost 0 bases, and 20 bases stayed unmatched. The CDR3 reads CAGTNGQGPLRSSYEQYF. In DNA form, the CDR3 reads TGTGCCGGCACTAATGGACAGGGGCCGCTTCGGAGCTCCTACGAGCAGTACTTC.

The chain combines TRBV6-5 with TRBJ1-1; perhaps TRBD1 as D (5 bases). This CDR3 spans 17 amino acids. V lost 0 bases, J lost 1 base, and 15 bases lay in between. Germline assignment: CDR1 MNHEY and CDR2 SVGAGI. The CDR3 DNA reads TGTGCCAGCAGTTACTCCAGGGCCTCAGCCCAGAACACTGAAGCTTTCTTT. Translation gives CASSYSRASAQNTEAFF.

This clonotype turned up a few times. One base away lies a much larger clone, so this may be a sequencing read error. The CDR3 sequence: CASDSTDTQYF. The DNA of the CDR3 is TGTGCCAGCGACAGCACAGATACGCAGTATTTT. The rearrangement joins TRBV3-1 to TRBJ2-3, with D hard to call. This CDR3 contains 11 residues. V lost 8 bases, J lost 0 bases, and 3 bases lay in between. Germline V gene lookup returns CDR1 LGHDT and CDR2 YNNKEL (reference sequence).

This clonotype was detected only a few times. The CDR3 nucleotides are TGCGCCAGCAGCCAAGGGGCAGGGTTGGGGAATAGCAATCAGCCCCAGCATTTT. Residues: CASSQGAGLGNSNQPQHF. The chain joins TRBV4-3 to TRBJ1-5; possibly TRBD1 for D (5 bases). Germline V gene lookup returns CDR1 LGHNA and CDR2 YSLEER. CDR3 length: 18 amino acids. Deletions cut 1 base from V and 0 bases from J, with 16 bases between.

This clonotype was recorded a few times. This sequence joins TRBV4-3 and TRBJ2-4, with 7 nucleotides matching TRBD2. The germline V gene encodes CDR1 LGHNA and CDR2 YSLEER. CDR3 length: 15 residues. V was clipped by 0 bases and J by 13 bases; unmatched bases: 12. The CDR3, as DNA: TGCGCCAGCAGCCAAGAGGTCCTAGTGGGAGGGGTGCAGTACTTC. Translated: CASSQEVLVGGVQYF.

Only a few counts were recorded for this clonotype. This sequence joins TRBV7-3 and TRBJ2-3; 8 positions match TRBD2. The CDR3 runs to 15 residues. From germline, CDR1 is SGHTA and CDR2 FQGTGA. J lost 6 bases, V lost 3 bases, and 8 bases had no gene match. The CDR3 is CASSLGAGAPDTQYF. The CDR3 nucleotides read TGTGCCAGCAGCTTGGGAGCGGGGGCACCCGATACGCAGTATTTT.

The V gene is TRBV7-9, the J gene TRBJ2-1, with TRBD1 matching over 10 bases. The CDR3 is 14 residues long. CDR1 SEHNR and CDR2 FQNEAQ come from the germline V gene (reference sequence). The trim removed 6 bases at V and 7 bases at J, leaving 6 bases unmatched. The CDR3 loop is CASRAGQGKNEQFF. The DNA for the CDR3 is TGTGCCAGCAGGGCGGGACAGGGGAAGAATGAGCAGTTCTTC.